This T cell receptor beta chain derives from a study of cytomegalovirus exposure and HLA in healthy donors. Findings and limits, study-wide: TCR sequences were mostly rare, though some public TCRs occurred in many donors. A classifier reportedly called cytomegalovirus status with high sensitivity and specificity. Investigators reported about 160 TCR beta chains as tied to cytomegalovirus.

The assay was immunoSEQ multiplex PCR, and TCRdb's table has in-frame clones only and misses some. The sample has 100,000 or so clones, 70% to 90% seen once; the top ten hold around 4.1%. Germline V gene data show CDR1 as MNHNS and CDR2 as SASEGT. CDR3 length: 16 residues. The V segment lost 1 base and the J segment 2 bases; nucleotides outside the gene matches: 5. To note about this clone: Its antigen is unknown.

The sample comprised PBMCs. The chain has TRBV6-1 and TRBJ2-7; 10 bases fit TRBD1. The clonotype comes from a woman aged 18-29 years in good health and CMV-seropositive. CDR3 in amino acids: CASSEDAGTGAYEQYF. CDR3 nucleotide sequence: TGTGCCAGCAGTGAAGACGCCGGGACAGGGGCCTACGAGCAGTACTTC.